This T cell receptor (beta chain) was sequenced for a study of blood T cell repertoires in COVID-19. On the study more broadly: Spain, Italy and the United States supplied samples that represented acute and convalescent COVID-19. T cells, B-cell-depleted T cells, or PBMCs provided the cDNA or gDNA that served as material.

The CDR3 runs 15 residues. V shed 5 bases, J shed 2 bases, and the junction held 8 bases outside the gene matches. The germline V gene has CDR1 SGHRS and CDR2 YFSETQ. Original data processing: Cell counts per sample came from amplifying reference gene primers. Some clones are missing from TCRdb's copy, which holds only in-frame ones; the method was immunoSEQ multiplex PCR. The V and J calls and clone size come from that table; D and trimming were worked out from the DNA. The sample records about 160,000 clones, about four fifths being singletons. The sequenced sample was peripheral blood. The rearrangement links TRBV5-1 to TRBJ2-7, with TRBD2 matching 9 bases. The receptor's source is a woman aged 80 or over with acute or convalescent COVID-19. The CDR3 sequence: CASRGGTSLTYEQYF. The CDR3 nucleotides read TGCGCCAGCAGGGGCGGGACTAGCCTAACCTACGAGCAGTACTTC.